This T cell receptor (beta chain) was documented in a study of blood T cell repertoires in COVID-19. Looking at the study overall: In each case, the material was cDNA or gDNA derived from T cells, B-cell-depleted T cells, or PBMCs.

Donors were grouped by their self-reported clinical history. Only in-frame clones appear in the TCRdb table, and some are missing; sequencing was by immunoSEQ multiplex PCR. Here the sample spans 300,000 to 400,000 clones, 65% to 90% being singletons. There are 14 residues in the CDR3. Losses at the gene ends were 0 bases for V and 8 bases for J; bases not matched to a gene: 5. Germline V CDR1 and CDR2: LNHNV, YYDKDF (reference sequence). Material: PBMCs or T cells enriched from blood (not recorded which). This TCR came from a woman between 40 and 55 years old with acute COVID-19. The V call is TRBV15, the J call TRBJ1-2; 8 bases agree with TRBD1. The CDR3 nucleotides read TGTGCCACCAGCAGAGAGGGACAGGTTTCAGGCTACACCTTC. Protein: CATSREGQVSGYTF.